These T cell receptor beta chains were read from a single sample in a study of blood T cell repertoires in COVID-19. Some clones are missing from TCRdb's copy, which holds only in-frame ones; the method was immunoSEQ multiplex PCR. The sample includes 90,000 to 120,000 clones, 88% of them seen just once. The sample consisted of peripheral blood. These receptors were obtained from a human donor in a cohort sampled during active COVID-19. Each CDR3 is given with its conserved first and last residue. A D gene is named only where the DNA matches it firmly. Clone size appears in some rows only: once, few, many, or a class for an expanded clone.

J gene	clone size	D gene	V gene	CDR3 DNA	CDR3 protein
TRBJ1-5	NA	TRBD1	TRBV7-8	TGTGCCAGCGATAACGGGGACAGGGGCCTCAAACAGCCCCAGCATTTT	CASDNGDRGLKQPQHF
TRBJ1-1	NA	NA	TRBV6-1	TGTGCCAGCAGTGAAGAGCTGGGGGGTAGAATTACTGAAGCTTTCTTT	CASSEELGGRITEAFF
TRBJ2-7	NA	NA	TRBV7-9	TGTGCCAGCAGCTTCTGGGCAGACGAGCAGTACTTC	CASSFWADEQYF
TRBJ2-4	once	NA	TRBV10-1	TGCGCCAGCAGAGGGACTGGCAAAAACATTCAGTACTTC	CASRGTGKNIQYF
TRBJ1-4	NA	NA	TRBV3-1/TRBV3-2	TGTGCCAGCAGCCAAGTCCTTACGGGTCGAGAAAAACTGTTTTTT	CASSQVLTGREKLFF
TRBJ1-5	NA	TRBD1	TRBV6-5	TGTGCCAGCAAGGAGGACAGGCATCAGCCCCAGCATTTT	CASKEDRHQPQHF
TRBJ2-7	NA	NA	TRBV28	TGTGCCTGGGGGGTCGGCGCCTACGAGCAGTACTTC	CAWGVGAYEQYF
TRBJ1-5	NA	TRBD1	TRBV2	TGTGCCAGCAGTGGACAGGGGGTGGGCAATCAGCCCCAGCATTTT	CASSGQGVGNQPQHF
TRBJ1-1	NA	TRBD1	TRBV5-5	TGTGCCAGCAGCGGCCGGACAGGGGGCGGAACTGAAGCTTTCTTT	CASSGRTGGGTEAFF
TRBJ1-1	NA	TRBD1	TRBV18	TGTGCCAGCTCACCAAATCCAGGGGGCGAGGGCACTGAAGCTTTCTTT	CASSPNPGGEGTEAFF
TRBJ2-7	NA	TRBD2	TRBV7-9	TGTGCCAGCAGCTTAGGCGGGGGATCGAGGGACGAGCAGTACTTC	CASSLGGGSRDEQYF
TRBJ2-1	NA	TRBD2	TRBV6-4	TGTGCCAGCAGTCCTATAGCGGGGGCCTACAATGAGCAGTTCTTC	CASSPIAGAYNEQFF
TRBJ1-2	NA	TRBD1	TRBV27	TGTGCCAGCAGAAGGACAGGGAGCTATGGCTACACCTTC	CASRRTGSYGYTF
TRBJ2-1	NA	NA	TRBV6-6	TGTGCCAGCAGTCCCAGTGATCGCGGGGTGGGGAACAATGAGCAGTTCTTC	CASSPSDRGVGNNEQFF
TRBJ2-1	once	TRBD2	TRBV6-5	TGTGCCAGCAGTTACATACTAGCGGGGGTAGACAATGAGCAGTTCTTC	CASSYILAGVDNEQFF
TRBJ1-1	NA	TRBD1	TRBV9	TGTGCCAGCAGCGTCGGGGACAGTCCGTTGATCGGGGCTGAAGCTTTCTTT	CASSVGDSPLIGAEAFF
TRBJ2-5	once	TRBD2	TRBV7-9	TGTGCCAGCAGCCCAGCTCTAGCGGTAGTAGAGACCCAGTACTTC	CASSPALAVVETQYF
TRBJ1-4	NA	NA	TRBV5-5	TGTGCCAGCAGCTTTCTTAATGAAAAACTGTTTTTT	CASSFLNEKLFF
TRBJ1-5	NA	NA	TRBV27	TGTGCCAGCAACCGGAATCAGCCCCAGCATTTT	CASNRNQPQHF
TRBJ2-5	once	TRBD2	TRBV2	TGTGCCAGCAGTGAATTAGCGGGAGGGCCTGGGGCGAAGGGGACCCAGTACTTC	CASSELAGGPGAKGTQYF
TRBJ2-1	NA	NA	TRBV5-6	TGTGCCAGCAGCTTGCGACAGTACAATGAGCAGTTCTTC	CASSLRQYNEQFF
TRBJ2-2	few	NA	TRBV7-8	TGTGCCAGCATGGGGAGTCTAAGCACCGGGGAGCTGTTTTTT	CASMGSLSTGELFF
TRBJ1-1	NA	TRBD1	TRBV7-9	TGTGCCAGCAGCTTAGCCCCGTCGACAGGGGGCACTGAAGCTTTCTTT	CASSLAPSTGGTEAFF
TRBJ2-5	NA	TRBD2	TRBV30	TGTGCCTGGAGTCCCACCCCGGGACTAGCGGGGAGAGGGTTCGAGACCCAGTACTTC	CAWSPTPGLAGRGFETQYF
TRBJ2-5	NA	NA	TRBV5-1	TGCGCCAGCAGCTTGGAGCTGACGGGGAAGGAGACCCAGTACTTC	CASSLELTGKETQYF
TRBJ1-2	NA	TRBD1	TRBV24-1	TGTGCCACCAGTGATACCCAACAGGGGACCACCTATGGCTACACCTTC	CATSDTQQGTTYGYTF
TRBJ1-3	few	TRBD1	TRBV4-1	TGCGCCAGCAGCCAAGGCGTCCACAACAGGGGCTCTGGAAACACCATATATTTT	CASSQGVHNRGSGNTIYF
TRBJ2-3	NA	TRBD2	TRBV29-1	TGCAGCGTTGAAGGGCCCGCGGGGGCAGATACGCAGTATTTT	CSVEGPAGADTQYF
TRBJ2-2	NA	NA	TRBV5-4	TGTGCCAGCAGCTTGGACGGGGAGAACACCGGGGAGCTGTTTTTT	CASSLDGENTGELFF
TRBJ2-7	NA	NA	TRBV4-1	TGCGCCAGCAGCCAAGAGGGCCTGGCCTCCTACGAGCAGTACTTC	CASSQEGLASYEQYF
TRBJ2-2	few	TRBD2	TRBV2	TGTGCCAGCAGTGACCCCGGGGGGCTAGCGGGGCCTCCTCGGGGGAACACCGGGGAGCTGTTTTTT	CASSDPGGLAGPPRGNTGELFF
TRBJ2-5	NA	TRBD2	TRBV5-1	TGCGCCAGCGCGCCGGGAGGGGCGGAGACCCAGTACTTC	CASAPGGAETQYF
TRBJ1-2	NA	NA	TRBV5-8	TGTGCCAGCAGAAATCCGAGGAGGTTACACTATGGCTACACCTTC	CASRNPRRLHYGYTF
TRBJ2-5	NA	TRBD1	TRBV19	TGTGCCAGTTGCTCTGCCGGGACAGAAAGCCAAGAGACCCAGTACTTC	CASCSAGTESQETQYF
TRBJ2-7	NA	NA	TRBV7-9	TGTGCCAGCAGCTCCGAGGGCTACGAGCAGTACTTC	CASSSEGYEQYF
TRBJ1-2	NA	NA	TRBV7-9	TGTGCCAGCAGCGCGTCAACAGGGTCTGGCTACACCTTC	CASSASTGSGYTF
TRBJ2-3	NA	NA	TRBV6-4	TGTGCCAGCAGTAGACAAGATGGGGGGGGGCCAGAAGATACGCAGTATTTT	CASSRQDGGGPEDTQYF
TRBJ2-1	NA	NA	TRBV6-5	TGTGCCAGCAGGCGCCAGGGCTCCTACAATGAGCAGTTCTTC	CASRRQGSYNEQFF
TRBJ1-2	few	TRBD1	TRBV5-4	TGTGCCAGCAGCTTTCCTAGTCCGGGACAGGGACTTCGGAACTATGGCTACACCTTC	CASSFPSPGQGLRNYGYTF
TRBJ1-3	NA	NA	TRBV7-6	TGTGCCAGCAGCTTACAAACGATTCATAGCTCTGGAAACACCATATATTTT	CASSLQTIHSSGNTIYF
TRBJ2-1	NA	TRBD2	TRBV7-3	TGTGCCAGCAGCCCAACTAGCGGTCTATGGGATGAGCAGTTCTTC	CASSPTSGLWDEQFF
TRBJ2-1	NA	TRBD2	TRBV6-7	TGTGCCAGCAGTTACCCCGGGACTAGCGGGATGGGTGAGCAGTTCTTC	CASSYPGTSGMGEQFF
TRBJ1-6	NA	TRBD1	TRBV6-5	TGTGCCAGCAGACCCGACAGGGACCTTAATTCACCCCTCCACTTT	CASRPDRDLNSPLHF
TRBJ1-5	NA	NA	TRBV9	TGTGCCAGCGCTGTTACAGATGAGAATCAGCCCCAGCATTTT	CASAVTDENQPQHF
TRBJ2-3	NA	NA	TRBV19	TGTGCCAGTAGTAACCTCCAGGGTGGAGATACGCAGTATTTT	CASSNLQGGDTQYF
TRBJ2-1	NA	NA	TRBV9	TGTGCCAGCAGCGTGAGACTAGAGCGGGAGCAGTTCTTC	CASSVRLEREQFF
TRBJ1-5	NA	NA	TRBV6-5	TGTGCCAGCAGTTACTTCTTGGGTAGCGATCAGCCCCAGCATTTT	CASSYFLGSDQPQHF
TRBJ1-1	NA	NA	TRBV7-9	TGTGCCAGCAGCCGGGGCACTGAAGCTTTCTTT	CASSRGTEAFF
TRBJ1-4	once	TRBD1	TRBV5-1	TGCGCCAGCAGTCCCGACAGGGGAAGTGCTAATGAAAAACTGTTTTTT	CASSPDRGSANEKLFF
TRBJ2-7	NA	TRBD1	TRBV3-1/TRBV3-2	TGTGCCAGCAGCCAAGATCGCGTAGGGACAGGGGGGTTTCAGCAGTACTTC	CASSQDRVGTGGFQQYF
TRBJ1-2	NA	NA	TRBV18	TGTGCCAGCTCTCCTGCAGGACTAATGGGGTACACCTTC	CASSPAGLMGYTF
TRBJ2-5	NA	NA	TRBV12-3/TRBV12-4	TGTGCCAGCAGTTTGGTGGGGCGAGAGACCCAGTACTTC	CASSLVGRETQYF
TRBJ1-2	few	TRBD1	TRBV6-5	TGTGCCACCAGAGGGCCGGGACAGAACTATGGCTACACCTTC	CATRGPGQNYGYTF
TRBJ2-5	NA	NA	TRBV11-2	TGTGCCAGCAGCTTAGACCCAACAGGGTTCGGGGAGACCCAGTACTTC	CASSLDPTGFGETQYF